This T cell receptor (beta chain) was identified during a study of beta chain features in type 1 diabetes listed by TCRdb under 2018. Background on the whole study: Mean age, gender distribution, total cell number and subset yield were not different between patients and healthy donors. The study compared TCRB repertoires of sorted circulating CD4+ T cell subsets between recently diagnosed type 1 diabetes patients and matched healthy donors. Regulatory and stem cell-like memory subsets were isolated from only 8 patients and roughly eight healthy donors, whereas naive and central memory subsets came from all 28 donors. Across all samples, almost 110 million sorted cells were examined, and cell number per subset correlated strongly with RNA yield.

The CDR3 numbers 14 residues from cysteine through phenylalanine. CDR3 DNA only is kept here, 42 bases in frame from base 1. V is cut by 4 bases and J by 7 bases, and the space between the germline ends is 16 bases. CDR1 is given as MNHNY and CDR2 as SVGAGI, both from the germline V gene (reference sequence). Each donor gave one peripheral blood draw, averaging around 120 mL, which was collected into heparinised tubes. A BD FACSAria II and a panel including CD45RO, CCR7, CD25, CD127, CD95 and CD27 were used to sort naive, central memory, regulatory and stem cell-like memory CD4+ T cells. A purity above 95% was achieved for all sorted populations. Right away, PBMCs were isolated by Lymphoprep density gradient centrifugation and were stained directly, with no culture step. To minimize batch effects, samples were stained and sorted in pairs, one healthy donor with one patient per experiment. The High Capacity cDNA Reverse Transcription Kit was used to reverse transcribe all of the isolated RNA, meaning that expressed TCRB transcripts were what got sequenced. Naive, central memory and regulatory T cell samples underwent deep immunoSEQ sequencing, averaging around 4 million total reads per sample. Sorted cells were lysed in RLT buffer, and RNA was extracted using DNase-treated RNeasy Micro or Mini kits according to cell number. Each cell subset was processed on its own to prevent cross-contamination, while patient and healthy donor samples were processed together. Using the immunoSEQ multiplex PCR, TCRB sequences were amplified from cDNA into 87-bp fragments spanning the CDR3 region. Sequencing of the amplicons was done on the Illumina HiSeq platform. Concerning the study's data processing: PCR bias was corrected computationally using synthetic template baselines, and reads within Hamming distance 2 were collapsed, with unmergeable singletons discarded. By aligning reads against IMGT, V, D and J genes, CDR3 length, and insertions or deletions at six rearrangement sites were assigned. Clonotype counts were normalized to sorted cell number within each subset before computing true diversity and Gini coefficients with the tcR R package. The overlap coefficient, calculated on TCRB nucleotide sequences, was used to quantify repertoire sharing. TCRdb took over this immuneACCESS table, retaining in-frame rearrangements with V and J assigned. Such tables are incomplete; in checked studies, under half of the missing clones stem from an unresolved V gene, and the remainder is unexplained. The V and J calls and clone size were taken over from that table, and D and trimming were inferred from the DNA. Across this sample there are 150,000 or so clones, with 7.5% to 9.5% seen only once. The ten largest clonotypes hold around 2.5% of the sample.

Results and caveats for the whole study, not just this receptor: Because small numbers of individuals were included in the HLA sub-analyses, any influence of HLA type on TCRB rearrangement was left unresolved. Naive, central memory and regulatory TCRB repertoires appeared more similar among patients than among healthy donors. Because cDNA was sequenced instead of genomic DNA, highly expressing activated cells could be over-represented, though the groups showed no difference in activation or CD3 levels. In all four CD4+ subsets, TCRB CDR3 length was moderately but significantly shorter in type 1 diabetes patients. Patients with type 1 diabetes made fewer insertions and deleted more nucleotides at VDJ recombination sites, implying thymic rearrangement abnormalities. PCR might favor shorter templates, but patient and control samples were amplified and corrected together, so any skew would affect both groups equally.

Notes on this clone: Its antigen target is currently unknown. Base-call qualities are not available, and no considerably larger clone is one nucleotide away.

The material sequenced was central memory CD4+ T cells from blood. The TCR comes from a young woman in good health. Rearrangement joined TRBV6-6 to TRBJ1-2, with the D gene not clear enough to name. The nucleotide sequence is given as TGTGCCAGCAGTTCCCAGAGCGACGTTGGTGGCTACACCTTC. Its amino acids are CASSSQSDVGGYTF.